This TCR beta chain was captured by sequencing in a study of CD8+ T cells in alopecia areata. This clone has a single count. Regarding treatment: oral pan-JAK inhibitor, 5-10 mg twice daily. It was cDNA, reverse transcribed from extracted RNA, that served as the sequencing template. Some clones are missing from TCRdb's copy, which holds only in-frame ones; the method was immunoSEQ multiplex PCR. The table records under 250,000 clones, approximately 67% of them present only once. The receptor's source is a human donor with alopecia areata. The specimen comprised CD4+ T cells sorted from blood, sampled between weeks 43 and 45, from a patient treated with tofacitinib.

Here the CDR3 DNA reads TGTGCCTGGAGTGCTTCTAGCGGGGCCGGCTCCTACGAGCAGTACTTC. Translated, it gives CAWSASSGAGSYEQYF. The chain couples TRBV30 to TRBJ2-7, with TRBD2 matching 9 bases. This CDR3 comprises 16 residues. The germline gives CDR1 GTSNPN, CDR2 SVGIG (reference sequence). V trimming: 1 base; J trimming: 0 bases; junction bases outside the gene matches: 7. The entire variable domain, with the rest obtained from reference TRBV30 and TRBJ2-7, is as follows: SQTIHQWPATLVQPVGSPLSLECTVEGTSNPNLYWYRQAAGRGLQLLFYSVGIGQISSEVPQNLSASRPQDRQFILSSKKLLLSDSGFYLCAWSASSGAGSYEQYFGPGTRLTVT.